Below are 10 T cell receptor beta chains sequenced from a single sample in a study of blood T cell repertoires in COVID-19. Measured with immunoSEQ multiplex PCR; TCRdb has only the in-frame clones, and not every one. The sample lists about 180,000 clones, 65% to 85% seen once, with approximately 2.9% in the top ten. What was sequenced was peripheral blood. These receptors all stem from a woman aged 55 to 70 with acute or convalescent COVID-19.

In its sample, this clone was seen a few times. The V and J genes are TRBV28 and TRBJ1-5; D is perhaps TRBD1 (5 bases). The CDR3 extends over 15 amino acids. V was clipped by 2 bases and J by 9 bases, with 17 bases between them. Germline CDR1 MDHEN, CDR2 SYDVKM. The CDR3 bases are TGTGCCAGCAGTTTAGACGGGGCCCGGGGAGGGCCCCAGCATTTT. It translates to CASSLDGARGGPQHF.

V usage is TRBV6-5 and J usage is TRBJ1-2; D may be TRBD1 (5 bases). Trimming stripped 6 bases from V and 2 bases from J, with 16 bases between. The CDR3 covers 15 residues. From germline, CDR1 is MNHEY and CDR2 SVGAGI. The CDR3 region has the DNA TGTGCCAGCAGATCAAAGACAGACGGAAACTATGGCTACACCTTC. It encodes CASRSKTDGNYGYTF.

This clone has a single count. The chain is built from TRBV10-1 and TRBJ1-1, with 7 bases identical to TRBD1. The junction had 4 bases not matched to a gene; V was cut back by 5 bases and J by 4 bases. This CDR3 region has 13 residues. CDR1 and CDR2 from the germline V gene are WNHNN and SYGVQD (reference sequence). The CDR3 loop is CASSLHRGTEAFF. CDR3 sequence (DNA): TGCGCCAGCAGTCTACACAGGGGCACTGAAGCTTTCTTT.

J is TRBJ1-3 and V is TRBV7-9, with D unresolved. Germline CDR1 is SEHNR and CDR2 is FQNEAQ (reference sequence). This CDR3 has 16 residues. V lost 5 bases and J lost 0, with 14 bases in between. In DNA, the CDR3 is TGTGCCAGCAGCGCCTTACAGATGGACTCTGGAAACACCATATATTTT. As protein: CASSALQMDSGNTIYF.

This clone came up once. V and J are TRBV4-1 and TRBJ2-1; D remains ambiguous. Germline-derived CDR1 and CDR2 are MGHRA and YSYEKL. V was pared by 0 bases and J by 8 bases, with 11 bases between. The length of the CDR3 is 14 residues. CDR3 sequence: CASSQERLADEQFF. The CDR3 DNA follows: TGCGCCAGCAGCCAAGAGAGGCTGGCGGATGAGCAGTTCTTC.

This chain uses TRBV6-2 or TRBV6-3 with TRBJ1-5, with D possibly matching TRBD1 (6 bases). Germline V gene data show CDR1 as MNHEY and CDR2 as SVGEGT. This CDR3 has 14 residues. Trimming took off 2 bases at V and 7 bases at J, with 12 bases between the two ends. The CDR3 coding sequence is TGTGCCAGCAGTTACAATAGGGGGGGCCAGCCCCAGCATTTT. Translating gives CASSYNRGGQPQHF.

This chain connects TRBV5-1 to TRBJ1-4, with 8 bases matching TRBD1. Looked up from germline, CDR1 is SGHRS and CDR2 is YFSETQ. CDR3 length: 17 amino acids. V was clipped by 0 bases and J by 6 bases; unmatched bases: 10. The CDR3 bases are TGCGCCAGCAGCTTGGTCCCGGGACAGGCCGGAGATGAAAAACTGTTTTTT. This sequence encodes CASSLVPGQAGDEKLFF.

In its sample, this clone was seen a few times. The chain combines TRBV12-5 with TRBJ2-1, with 12 bases that match TRBD2. With 3 bases clipped from V and 6 bases from J, the junction kept 6 bases outside the gene matches. Per germline, CDR1 LGHNT and CDR2 FRNRAP. The CDR3 spans 16 residues. CDR3 nucleotides: TGTGCTAGTGGTTTTGCCCCGACTAGCGGGGGCAATGAGCAGTTCTTC. Protein: CASGFAPTSGGNEQFF. The variable domain in full, completed from reference TRBV12-5 and TRBJ2-1, reads DARVTQTPRHKVTEMGQEVTMRCQPILGHNTVFWYRQTMMQGLELLAYFRNRAPLDDSGMPKDRFSAEMPDATLATLKIQPSEPRDSAVYFCASGFAPTSGGNEQFFGPGTRLTVL.

The V call is TRBV6-5, the J call TRBJ1-5; D is perhaps TRBD1 (6 bases). CDR1 and CDR2 (germline): MNHEY, SVGAGI. Deletions cut 0 bases from V and 0 bases from J, with 9 bases between. There are 16 residues in the CDR3. CDR3 in amino acids: CASSYSAGVSNQPQHF. The CDR3 DNA is TGTGCCAGCAGTTACTCGGCAGGGGTTAGCAATCAGCCCCAGCATTTT.

The chain joins TRBV2 to TRBJ1-5; D is possibly TRBD1 (5 bases). The V end lost 11 bases, the J end lost 3 bases, and 11 bases lay between the germline ends. CDR1 SNHLY and CDR2 FYNNEI come from the germline V gene. This CDR3 has 12 amino acids. CDR3 coding DNA: TGTGCCGGGGGAGGGAACAATCAGCCCCAGCATTTT. Its translation is CAGGGNNQPQHF.